Each of the 25 T cell receptor beta chains below was sequenced from the same sample in a study of T cells in localized non-small cell lung cancer. Produced via immunoSEQ multiplex PCR; TCRdb's table is partial and in-frame only. The table has about 5,400 clones, roughly 36% seen once; the top ten hold roughly 7.7%. The source material was lung tumor tissue, sampled before any cancer treatment. The origin of the receptors is a male donor at least 60 years old with stage I squamous cell lung carcinoma.

This rearrangement joins TRBV19 to TRBJ1-1, with a tentative D call TRBD1 (5 bases). The CDR3 is 13 residues long. The germline V gene has CDR1 LNHDA and CDR2 SQIVND (reference sequence). V lost 1 base to trimming and J lost 7 bases, with 10 bases between them. The DNA for the CDR3 is TGTGCCAGTAGTATAGGGGGACCGCTTGAAGCTTTCTTT. This translates into CASSIGGPLEAFF. Based on the CDR3 plus reference TRBV19 and TRBJ1-1, the full variable domain is DGGITQSPKYLFRKEGQNVTLSCEQNLNHDAMYWYRQDPGQGLRLIYYSQIVNDFQKGDIAEGYSVSREKKESFPLTVTSAQKNPTAFYLCASSIGGPLEAFFGQGTRLTVV.

By proportion, this clone is medium-sized (0.01 to 0.1%). V and J are TRBV9 and TRBJ1-2; 9 bases are a match to TRBD1. This CDR3 spans 15 amino acids. With 0 bases clipped from V and 4 bases from J, the junction kept 4 bases outside the gene matches. CDR1 SGDLS and CDR2 YYNGEE come from the germline V gene. The CDR3 loop is CASSVGDRDAYGYTF. In DNA, the CDR3 is TGTGCCAGCAGCGTAGGGGACAGGGACGCCTATGGCTACACCTTC.

The chain carries TRBV11-3 and TRBJ1-5, with D possibly matching TRBD1 (6 bases). Germline V gene sequence: CDR1 SGHNT, CDR2 YENEEA. The CDR3 is 14 residues long. The V and J ends lost 6 bases and 7 bases respectively, with 16 bases between them. CDR3 DNA: TGTGCCAGCAGTCAGGACAGACGGGAACAGCCCCAGCATTTT. Amino acids: CASSQDRREQPQHF.

In this sample, this clone turned up a few times. The rearrangement uses TRBV6-8 and TRBJ1-2; no reliable D call. The CDR3 loop spans 13 amino acids. Trimming left V 5 bases short and J 2 bases short, with 9 bases between. Germline values: CDR1 MNHGY, CDR2 SAAAGT. CDR3 nucleotides: TGTGCCAGCAGTACCGGGAAGAACTATGGCTACACCTTC. Protein: CASSTGKNYGYTF.

This clone was seen a few times. J is TRBJ2-2 and V is TRBV18; D gene uncertain. The length of the CDR3 is 14 residues. The V gene lost 3 bases and the J gene lost 8 bases, with 13 bases spanning the gap. Germline CDR1 and CDR2: KGHSH and LQKENI. The CDR3 DNA follows: TGTGCCAGCTCACCGGACGCATTCAGTGGGGAGCTGTTTTTT. Translated, it gives CASSPDAFSGELFF.

The chain links TRBV6-1 to TRBJ2-3; 15 positions agree with TRBD2. The ends lost 1 base at V and 0 bases at J; junction bases unmatched: 11. The CDR3 runs 21 residues. Germline V gene data show CDR1 as MNHNS and CDR2 as SASEGT. The DNA for the CDR3 is TGTGCCAGCAGTGAAGAAATCTGGGGACTAGCGGGGGGACCTAGCACAGATACGCAGTATTTT. Amino acids: CASSEEIWGLAGGPSTDTQYF.

This clone was found a few times. The chain has TRBV9 and TRBJ2-1; TRBD2 aligns across 7 bases. The CDR3 covers 15 residues. Per germline, CDR1 SGDLS and CDR2 YYNGEE. After removal of 4 bases from V and 4 bases from J, the junction contained 8 bases not matched to a gene. The CDR3 nucleotides are TGTGCCAGCAGCTTGGGGGGGACGGTTTACAATGAGCAGTTCTTC. Residues: CASSLGGTVYNEQFF.

V is TRBV6-8 and J is TRBJ1-4, with D hard to call. In germline, CDR1 is MNHGY, CDR2 SAAAGT. The V end was cut by 4 bases, the J end by 8 bases, with 8 bases between. The CDR3 is 12 amino acids. CDR3 sequence: CASSWVGEKLFF. CDR3 DNA sequence: TGTGCCAGCAGTTGGGTTGGAGAAAAACTGTTTTTT.

In this sample, this clone turned up many times. The gene calls are TRBV11-3 and TRBJ2-6; D call uncertain. V was trimmed by 5 bases and J by 4 bases, leaving 15 bases between them. From germline, CDR1 is SGHNT and CDR2 YENEEA. This CDR3 contains 16 residues. The CDR3 DNA reads TGTGCCAGCAGCCTAGGGCCCTCCCAGGGGGCCAACGTCCTGACTTTC. Amino acid sequence: CASSLGPSQGANVLTF.

Within the sample, this clone is medium-sized. The chain uses TRBV11-3 and TRBJ2-1, with 9 bases fitting TRBD2. This CDR3 contains 17 residues. V dropped 4 bases and J dropped 4; count of bases not matched to a gene: 11. In germline, CDR1 is SGHNT, CDR2 YENEEA. The CDR3 coding sequence is TGTGCCAGCAGCTCGGCTTCCCCTAGCGGGATGTACAATGAGCAGTTCTTC. Translated: CASSSASPSGMYNEQFF.

The chain uses TRBV6-8 and TRBJ2-5; D uncertain. The CDR3 is made up of 12 amino acids. Trimming removed 4 bases from V and 5 bases from J, with 8 bases in between. Per germline, CDR1 MNHGY and CDR2 SAAAGT. This CDR3 reads CASSSGWETQYF. Here the CDR3 DNA reads TGTGCCAGCAGTTCAGGCTGGGAGACCCAGTACTTC.

The V gene is TRBV11-3, the J gene TRBJ1-2; D is unclear. The V and J ends lost 6 bases and 2 bases respectively, with 13 bases between them. The CDR3 consists of 14 residues. The V gene's germline CDR1 is SGHNT and CDR2 YENEEA. The CDR3 bases are TGTGCCAGCAGTCCTACACACACGAACTATGGCTACACCTTC. This encodes CASSPTHTNYGYTF. Full variable domain (remainder filled in from reference TRBV11-3 and TRBJ1-2): EAGVVQSPRYKIIEKKQPVAFWCNPISGHNTLYWYLQNLGQGPELLIRYENEEAVDDSQLPKDRFSAERLKGVDSTLKIQPAELGDSAVYLCASSPTHTNYGYTFGSGTRLTVV.

The chain uses TRBV11-3 and TRBJ2-7; D call uncertain. There are 14 residues in the CDR3. Germline V lookup: CDR1 SGHNT, CDR2 YENEEA. V was trimmed by 5 bases and J by 2 bases, leaving 13 bases between them. The CDR3 sequence: CASSTRTMTYEQYF. CDR3 DNA: TGTGCCAGCAGCACGAGGACCATGACCTACGAGCAGTACTTC.

This chain links TRBV29-1 with TRBJ1-3, with 8 bases fitting TRBD1. With V trimmed by 7 bases and J by 4 bases, 3 bases remained unmatched. This CDR3 has 12 amino acids. Germline V gene lookup returns CDR1 SQVTM and CDR2 ANQGSEA. DNA of the CDR3: TGCAGCGCCAGGGGGCTCGGAAACACCATATATTTT. It yields the protein CSARGLGNTIYF.

The chain uses TRBV30 and TRBJ1-6, with D perhaps matching TRBD1 (5 bases). V gave up 2 bases and J gave up 10 bases, with 15 bases separating them. The CDR3 consists of 14 residues. Germline values: CDR1 GTSNPN, CDR2 SVGIG (reference sequence). The CDR3 reads CAWSSFGARSPLHF. DNA for the CDR3: TGTGCCTGGAGTTCTTTTGGGGCGCGATCACCCCTCCACTTT.

The V call is TRBV30, the J call TRBJ2-5; D gene uncertain. The CDR3 covers 14 residues. The ends were cut back, 0 bases at V and 6 bases at J, with 14 bases in the middle. The germline CDR1 and CDR2 sequences are GTSNPN and SVGIG (reference sequence). As DNA, the CDR3 is TGTGCCTGGAGTGTATTTAAGATCTGGAAGACCCAGTACTTC. It is translated as CAWSVFKIWKTQYF.

The chain has TRBV6-8 and TRBJ1-6; possible D gene TRBD1, 6 bases. V lost 6 bases, J lost 10 bases, and 19 bases lay in between. Germline loops: CDR1 MNHGY, CDR2 SAAAGT. The CDR3 length is 15 residues. For the CDR3, the DNA is TGTGCCAGCAGCCTCCAGGACAGCGCTTTATCACCCCTCCACTTT. Its translation: CASSLQDSALSPLHF.

In its sample, this clone is medium-sized (0.01 to 0.1%). The chain employs TRBV6-8 and TRBJ1-1, with 8 bases lining up with TRBD1. The CDR3 consists of 14 residues. Trimming at V came to 4 bases and at J to 6 bases, leaving 7 bases not matched to a gene. Per the germline V gene, CDR1 is MNHGY and CDR2 is SAAAGT. CDR3 loop: CASSFDRGVSEAFF. DNA of the CDR3: TGTGCCAGCAGTTTTGACAGGGGTGTTTCTGAAGCTTTCTTT.

In its sample, this clone was seen a few times. The gene calls are TRBV27 and TRBJ1-4; D may be TRBD1 (5 bases). Germline CDR1 and CDR2: MNHEY and SMNVEV (reference sequence). V lost 7 bases and J 4 bases, leaving 16 bases between the germline ends. CDR3 length equals 15 residues. The DNA for the CDR3 is TGTGCCAGCAAAATTTCCGGGACCCTTAATGAAAAACTGTTTTTT. It translates to CASKISGTLNEKLFF.

The V call is TRBV7-6, the J call TRBJ2-2, with TRBD2 identical over 12 bases. Trimming removed 4 bases from V and 6 bases from J; junction bases left unmatched: 6. Germline assignment: CDR1 SGHVS and CDR2 FNYEAQ. CDR3 length: 16 amino acids. As DNA, the CDR3 is TGTGCCAGCAGCTCGACACTAGCGGGGGGCGCCGGGGAGCTGTTTTTT. As protein: CASSSTLAGGAGELFF.

V and J are TRBV6-8 and TRBJ1-6; D might be TRBD1 (5 bases). The CDR3 runs 13 residues. V lost 10 bases to trimming and J lost 6 bases, with 13 bases between them. The germline CDR1 and CDR2 sequences are MNHGY and SAAAGT. The CDR3 DNA sequence: TGTGCCATCAAGGGGAATCCTAATTCACCCCTCCACTTT. As protein: CAIKGNPNSPLHF.

This clone was counted a single time. The chain uses TRBV18 and TRBJ2-3, with 8 bases fitting TRBD1. The length of the CDR3 is 16 residues. The J segment lost 2 bases and the V segment lost 4 bases, leaving 8 bases of the junction unmatched. The germline V gene has CDR1 KGHSH and CDR2 LQKENI. This CDR3 is CASSRSDRVNTDTQYF. CDR3 DNA sequence: TGTGCCAGCTCACGATCGGACAGGGTAAACACAGATACGCAGTATTTT.

The chain is built from TRBV28 and TRBJ1-2; tentative D call: TRBD1 (5 bases). The CDR3 is 15 amino acids. V gave up 2 bases and J gave up 3 bases, with 13 bases separating them. The V gene's germline CDR1 is MDHEN and CDR2 SYDVKM. CDR3 in amino acids: CASSLGAATYYGYTF. The DNA for the CDR3 is TGTGCCAGCAGTTTAGGGGCAGCTACTTACTATGGCTACACCTTC.

The V and J genes are TRBV19 and TRBJ2-3; tentative D call: TRBD2 (5 bases). Germline V gene sequence: CDR1 LNHDA, CDR2 SQIVND (reference sequence). V lost 1 base and J lost 6, with 8 bases in between. The CDR3 has 13 amino acids. The CDR3 coding sequence is TGTGCCAGTAGTATAGGGGGAGTGGATACGCAGTATTTT. Its translation: CASSIGGVDTQYF.

In its sample, this clone is medium-sized (0.01 to 0.1%). The chain employs TRBV11-3 and TRBJ2-1; 9 bases align to TRBD2. The J segment lost 8 bases and the V segment lost 2 bases, leaving 7 bases of the junction unmatched. The CDR3 length is 15 residues. CDR1 and CDR2 (germline): SGHNT, YENEEA. CDR3 region: CASSLRSSGVDEQFF. DNA for the CDR3: TGTGCCAGCAGCTTACGGTCTAGCGGGGTAGATGAGCAGTTCTTC.